Shown below are 15 T cell receptor beta chains from a single sample sequenced in a study of early T cells in non-severe SARS-CoV-2 infection. TCRdb re-analysed the 5' RACE reads in MiXCR, keeping a single row per CDR3 protein. The sample yields tens of thousands of distinct CDR3 sequences, around 9.1% seen once. The source material was whole blood, sampled at baseline. The receptors were sampled from an adult who was a healthcare worker with PCR-confirmed SARS-CoV-2 infection or an uninfected control (not recorded which).

The J gene is TRBJ1-1, the V gene TRBV29-1; no clear D gene. This CDR3 contains 13 residues. Trimming took off 6 bases at V and 2 bases at J, with 13 bases between the two ends. Germline-derived CDR1 and CDR2 are SQVTM and ANQGSEA. CDR3 coding DNA: TGCAGCGTCGCTCGGACCGAAAACACTGAAGCTTTCTTT. This codes for CSVARTENTEAFF.

In this sample, this clonotype turned up many times. V is TRBV6-6 and J is TRBJ1-5; D not resolved. The germline V and J ends were trimmed by 7 bases and 1 base, with 8 bases remaining between them. This CDR3 has 13 residues. Germline CDR1 is MNHNY and CDR2 is SVGAGI (reference sequence). CDR3 in amino acids: CASNVDSNQPQHF. The CDR3 DNA reads as TGTGCCAGCAACGTGGACAGCAATCAGCCCCAGCATTTT.

At least ten counts were recorded for this clonotype. J is TRBJ2-2 and V is TRBV7-3, with 9 bases identical to TRBD1. J gave up 4 bases and V 5 bases, and 11 bases lay outside the gene matches. CDR1 SGHTA and CDR2 FQGTGA come from the germline V gene. The CDR3 covers 17 residues. The CDR3 DNA reads TGTGCCAGCAGCATACCGGAGGGACAGGGACCCACCGGGGAGCTGTTTTTT. The encoded protein is CASSIPEGQGPTGELFF. The entire variable domain, with the rest obtained from reference TRBV7-3 and TRBJ2-2, is as follows: GAGVSQTPSNKVTEKGKYVELRCDPISGHTALYWYRQSLGQGPEFLIYFQGTGAADDSGLPNDRFFAVRPEGSVSTLKIQRTERGDSAVYLCASSIPEGQGPTGELFFGEGSRLTVL.

The chain has TRBV11-2 and TRBJ2-7; D is perhaps TRBD1 (5 bases). V lost 1 base, J lost 9 bases, and 16 bases lay in between. Germline-derived CDR1 and CDR2 are SGHAT and FQNNGV. The CDR3 covers 14 residues. CDR3 sequence: CASSLGGDSERQYF. CDR3 sequence (DNA): TGTGCCAGCAGCTTAGGGGGCGACTCCGAGAGGCAGTACTTC.

The rearrangement links TRBV20-1 to TRBJ2-5, with a weak D call TRBD2 (5 bases). The V end was cut by 2 bases, the J end by 2 bases, with 9 bases between. The CDR3 is 13 residues long. Germline assignment: CDR1 DFQATT and CDR2 SNEGSKA (reference sequence). The CDR3 region is CSARRPGQETQYF. Written as DNA, the CDR3 is TGCAGTGCTAGAAGGCCGGGGCAAGAGACCCAGTACTTC.

This clonotype was detected a few times. This chain links TRBV2 with TRBJ1-2; D is undetermined. The ends were cut back, 4 bases at V and 8 bases at J, with 14 bases in the middle. The CDR3 consists of 13 residues. CDR1 and CDR2 (germline): SNHLY, FYNNEI. The CDR3 nucleotides are TGTGCCAGCAGTGCTGCCGGATTTCACGGCTACACCTTC. Encoded protein: CASSAAGFHGYTF.

J is TRBJ2-3 and V is TRBV11-2; D perhaps matches TRBD2 (7 bases). V was cut by 9 bases and J by 5 bases, with 12 bases left in between. Germline-derived CDR1 and CDR2 are SGHAT and FQNNGV. The CDR3 has 12 residues. The CDR3: CASRGGRDTQYF. CDR3 DNA: TGTGCCAGTAGGGGGGGGCGAGATACGCAGTATTTT.

There are many counts of this clonotype. V and J are TRBV7-2 and TRBJ2-5; TRBD2 aligns across 8 bases. The germline gives CDR1 SGHTA, CDR2 FQGNSA. Unmatched junction bases numbered 15, after V lost 4 bases and J lost 2 bases. CDR3 size: 18 residues. The CDR3 region is CASSSSMASGGAQETQYF. The DNA for the CDR3 is TGTGCCAGCAGCTCCTCGATGGCCAGCGGGGGAGCACAAGAGACCCAGTACTTC.

This clonotype came up many times. The V call is TRBV6-5, the J call TRBJ1-1; D is perhaps TRBD1 (6 bases). V was cut by 7 bases and J by 4 bases, with 19 bases left in between. CDR3 length equals 15 residues. Germline CDR1 reads MNHEY; CDR2 reads SVGAGI. CDR3 loop: CASIRPTGGRTEAFF. The CDR3 nucleotides read TGTGCCAGCATCCGGCCGACAGGCGGGCGCACTGAAGCTTTCTTT.

This clonotype has ten or more counts. The chain combines TRBV2 with TRBJ2-1; a weak D match, TRBD1 (6 bases). The CDR3 totals 15 residues. Germline V gene data show CDR1 as SNHLY and CDR2 as FYNNEI. The germline V and J ends were trimmed by 3 bases and 5 bases, with 14 bases remaining between them. CDR3 in amino acids: CASSDGSRGDNEQFF. The CDR3 DNA is TGTGCCAGCAGTGACGGTAGCAGGGGCGACAATGAGCAGTTCTTC.

This clonotype was detected only a few times. The rearrangement links TRBV24-1 to TRBJ2-2; TRBD1 matches 9 bases. The V gene's germline CDR1 is KGHDR and CDR2 SFDVKD. The CDR3 is 13 amino acids. Trimming at V came to 7 bases and at J to 5 bases, leaving 1 base not matched to a gene. The CDR3 DNA sequence: TGTGCCACCAGGGGACAGGGAACCGGGGAGCTGTTTTTT. Translated: CATRGQGTGELFF.

Note on this clonotype: This may stem from a read error, because a much larger clone lies one nucleotide away. This likely comes from a read error, as the CDR3 has no conserved phenylalanine or tryptophan at its end. The chain combines TRBV11-1 with TRBJ2-7, with 7 bases matching TRBD1. The CDR3 length is 12 residues. CDR1 is SGHAT, CDR2 FQDESV, per germline (reference sequence). V shed 4 bases and J 4 bases; nucleotides not matched to a gene: 1. The CDR3 nucleotides read TGTGCCAGCAGCTCGACAGGGTACGAGCAGTACTCC. Its translation is CASSSTGYEQYS.

This clonotype has a count of ten or more. This rearrangement joins TRBV12-3 or TRBV12-4 to TRBJ1-1; D perhaps matches TRBD1 (5 bases). The CDR3 consists of 12 residues. Trimming cost V 6 bases and J 5 bases, with 10 bases left between them. CDR3 amino acids: CASSFQGTEAFF. CDR3 coding DNA: TGTGCCAGCAGCTTTCAGGGAACTGAAGCTTTCTTT.

This clonotype was counted many times. The rearrangement uses TRBV6-5 and TRBJ1-2, with 7 bases lining up with TRBD1. V was clipped by 5 bases and J by 8 bases; unmatched bases: 14. The germline V gene encodes CDR1 MNHEY and CDR2 SVGAGI. The CDR3 covers 15 residues. The CDR3 nucleotides read TGTGCCAGCAGTCTGAGCTTACAGGGGTTTGGAGGCTACACCTTC. Translation gives CASSLSLQGFGGYTF.

This clonotype was seen ten or more times. The chain employs TRBV5-6 and TRBJ1-2; D ambiguous. This CDR3 has 15 residues. V was cut by 0 bases and J by 2 bases, with 11 bases left in between. Looked up from germline, CDR1 is SGHDT and CDR2 is YYEEEE. The CDR3 loop is CASSLGTGTNYGYTF. The CDR3 bases are TGTGCCAGCAGCTTGGGGACCGGCACGAACTATGGCTACACCTTC.